This T cell receptor (beta chain) was identified in a study of blood T cells in healthy people across ages. Roughly 10 milliliters of peripheral blood were drawn from each donor. Total RNA amounts of at least 5 micrograms were extracted per sample. This CDR3 is 16 amino acids long. Study-wide points: Strong correlation linked observed beta diversity and percent naive T cells. While age rose, TCR beta diversity per million T cells dropped in a roughly linear way.

Primed by a sample-barcoded 5' primer and a J-beta primer mix, a second PCR proceeded for 7 to 11 cycles. TCRdb redid the calling of the 5' RACE reads with MiXCR, one entry per CDR3 protein. Of about 1.8 million distinct CDR3 sequences in the sample, roughly 52% were seen once. In this sample, this clonotype turned up a few times. As yet, its antigen is unknown. This TCR was sampled from a woman in her thirties or forties in good health. The genes are TRBV21-1 and TRBJ2-1; the DNA was not compared with TRBD1, the D call given in the table. TRBV21-1 is classified as a pseudogene. Input material: blood. This CDR3 reads CASSKARRTVDDEQFF. The CDR3 DNA follows: TGTGCCAGCAGCAAAGCGCGTCGGACAGTAGACGATGAGCAGTTCTTC.